Included here is one T cell receptor beta chain sequence, with context. The repertoire was sequenced with immunoSEQ multiplex PCR; TCRdb's copy has only in-frame clones and lacks some. The repertoire includes about 560,000 clones, around three quarters of them detected once, and about 12% sits in the top ten. V shed 8 bases and J shed 3 bases, with 13 bases lying between them. Germline V gene sequence: CDR1 MNHEY, CDR2 SMNVEV (reference sequence). The CDR3 contains 13 residues. The sample is drawn from a study of shared clonotypes between healthy human individuals. This clonotype was obtained from a middle-aged woman in good health. Some clones in this sample may be carry-over from other donors' samples. V gene TRBV27 combines with J gene TRBJ1-1, with D possibly matching TRBD1 (6 bases). Material for sequencing was PBMCs. CDR3 in amino acids: CASGGGGHTEAFF. CDR3 in DNA: TGTGCCAGCGGGGGGGGCGGACACACTGAAGCTTTCTTT.